This TCR beta chain was captured by sequencing in a study of early T cells in non-severe SARS-CoV-2 infection. Study as a whole: Alpha and beta chains were unpaired, from unsorted whole-blood bulk RNA. Study-level results: Comparison of clonotypes with VDJdb favored anti-spike CD8 responses while missing private and CD4 specificities.

The V segment lost 4 bases and the J segment 0 bases; nucleotides outside the gene matches: 4. CDR1 is SGHRS and CDR2 is YFSETQ in the germline V gene. The length of the CDR3 is 14 residues. Separate cDNA molecules each had unique molecular identifiers attached to them. TCRdb processed the 5' RACE reads anew with MiXCR; each CDR3 protein has one entry. The repertoire holds 35,000 to 50,000 distinct CDR3 sequences, with around 6% as singletons. This clonotype has a count of ten or more. Its antigen is not known. The source material was whole blood. J is TRBJ2-7 and V is TRBV5-1, with 7 bases identical to TRBD1. The TCR originated in an adult who was a healthcare worker with PCR-confirmed SARS-CoV-2 infection or an uninfected control (not recorded which). The DNA of the CDR3 is TGCGCCAGCAGCATAGGACAGGACTCCTACGAGCAGTACTTC. Protein product: CASSIGQDSYEQYF.